This T cell receptor beta chain was identified during a study of response to subunit inactivated influenza vaccine. TCRdb redid the calling of the RT-PCR reads with MiXCR, one entry per CDR3 protein. The sample has about 520,000 distinct CDR3 sequences, about 25% seen once; the top ten hold 1.5% to 2%. This CDR3 contains 14 residues. Germline-derived CDR1 and CDR2 are SGHTA and FQGNSA. Trimming stripped 5 bases from V and 0 bases from J, with 9 bases between. This chain joins TRBV7-2 and TRBJ2-3; D unresolved. This TCR was sampled from a man over 45 who received an inactivated influenza vaccine. The specimen comprised CD4+ T cells sorted from PBMCs, sampled 4 to 6 days after vaccination. For the CDR3, the DNA is TGTGCCAGCAGCGCGGACGTGAGCACAGATACGCAGTATTTT. Translating it yields CASSADVSTDTQYF.